The rows below give T cell receptor beta chains drawn from one sample of a study of blood T cell repertoires in COVID-19. The data were produced by immunoSEQ multiplex PCR, yet TCRdb's version contains in-frame clones alone and is incomplete. This sample has 110,000 or so clones, with around 85% found just once. Sequencing was performed on peripheral blood. The origin of the receptors is a woman aged 55-70 years with COVID-19, enrolled during active disease. Both conserved end residues are part of each CDR3. A D gene is named only where the DNA matches it firmly. Some rows have no size entry. The others give once, few or many, or a class for an expanded clone.

TRBV5-6	.	.	TRBJ1-1	TGTGCCAGCAGCCTCTATACTGAAGCTTTCTTT	CASSLYTEAFF
TRBV25-1	few	TRBD2	TRBJ2-3	TGTGCCAGCAGTGAATCAAGCGGGGGGGCGGGTTTGACAGATACGCAGTATTTT	CASSESSGGAGLTDTQYF
TRBV3-1/TRBV3-2	.	TRBD2	TRBJ2-1	TGTGCCAGCAGCCAAGATTGGAGCGGGGGAGAGAATGAGCAGTTCTTC	CASSQDWSGGENEQFF
TRBV13	.	.	TRBJ2-7	TGTGCCAGCAGCTTAGGGGGGAGCTCCTACGAGCAGTACTTC	CASSLGGSSYEQYF
TRBV12-5	.	TRBD1	TRBJ2-7	TGTGCTAGTGGTTTCGACATACAGGGGATCTACGAGCAGTACTTC	CASGFDIQGIYEQYF
TRBV30	.	.	TRBJ1-2	TGTGCCTGGAGCCTAACCACGGGTTCGAATGGCTACACCTTC	CAWSLTTGSNGYTF
TRBV3-1/TRBV3-2	.	TRBD1	TRBJ1-2	TGTGCCAGCAGCCAAGCCCAGGGGGCCCAGGGCTATGGCTACACCTTC	CASSQAQGAQGYGYTF
TRBV14	.	.	TRBJ1-2	TGTGCCAGCAGCCCCTCACGGACAGAGAACTATGGCTACACCTTC	CASSPSRTENYGYTF
TRBV9	once	.	TRBJ1-1	TGTGCCAGCAGCGTAGTGGGCACACGGGGTCTGGACACTGAAGCTTTCTTT	CASSVVGTRGLDTEAFF
TRBV6-5	.	.	TRBJ1-3	TGTGCCAGCGGCAGGAGGGGGGGGGCTGGAAACACCATATATTTT	CASGRRGGAGNTIYF
TRBV7-2	.	.	TRBJ2-3	TGTGCCAGCAGCTTAGAACCCCGGGGGGCCCTCGAGGATACGCAGTATTTT	CASSLEPRGALEDTQYF
TRBV10-3	.	TRBD1	TRBJ1-1	TGTGCCATCAGTGAGCCGGGACAGGGGGAAGCTTTCTTT	CAISEPGQGEAFF
TRBV5-1	few	TRBD2	TRBJ2-1	TGCGCCAGCAGCTTGGGAGGAGCGGGGGTATACAATGAGCAGTTCTTC	CASSLGGAGVYNEQFF
TRBV27	.	.	TRBJ2-7	TGTGCCAGCAGCCCCGGGAGCGGGCGCGGGCAGTACTTC	CASSPGSGRGQYF
TRBV3-1/TRBV3-2	.	.	TRBJ1-4	TGTGCCAGCAGCCAAGCGGCGACTCGCAATGAAAAACTGTTTTTT	CASSQAATRNEKLFF
TRBV5-4	.	TRBD2	TRBJ2-3	TGTGCCAGCAGCGAACTAGCGGGTCCCGCCACCTTCACAGATACGCAGTATTTT	CASSELAGPATFTDTQYF
TRBV11-2	.	TRBD1	TRBJ1-2	TGTGCCAGCAGCTTTTTGGCAGGGGGCGACTATGGCTACACCTTC	CASSFLAGGDYGYTF
TRBV2	.	.	TRBJ2-2	TGTGCCAGCAATATTTACTCGGGGACCGGGGAGCTGTTTTTT	CASNIYSGTGELFF
TRBV5-1	.	TRBD2	TRBJ2-7	TGCGCCAGCAGCTTCAGCGGGGGGGCCGAGTCCGAGCAGTACTTC	CASSFSGGAESEQYF
TRBV11-2	.	.	TRBJ1-2	TGTGCCAGCAGCTTAGACAGCGGCCTCGATTATGGCTACACCTTC	CASSLDSGLDYGYTF
TRBV6-5	.	.	TRBJ2-7	TGTGCCAGCCGGATAGCGCAATCCTACGAGCAGTACTTC	CASRIAQSYEQYF
TRBV2	.	.	TRBJ1-2	TGTGCCACCCCGGGGATCCCGGACTATGGCTACACCTTC	CATPGIPDYGYTF
TRBV6-5	.	TRBD2	TRBJ2-1	TGTGCCAGCATTACTAGCGGGGGGGCTTTTGAGCAGTTCTTC	CASITSGGAFEQFF
TRBV6-2/TRBV6-3	.	TRBD1	TRBJ1-2	TGTGCCAGCAGTTACTCGGGGACAGTTTATGGCTACACCTTC	CASSYSGTVYGYTF
TRBV5-1	.	TRBD1	TRBJ1-1	TGCGCCAGCAGCTTGGGTTTAGGACAGGGGGGTGAAGCTTTCTTT	CASSLGLGQGGEAFF
TRBV7-6	.	.	TRBJ2-7	TGTGCCAGCAGCCACGTCTACGACAAAACCTACGAGCAGTACTTC	CASSHVYDKTYEQYF
TRBV7-2	.	.	TRBJ2-3	TGTGCCAGCTTCCTGGGGAGCGGGGATACGCAGTATTTT	CASFLGSGDTQYF
TRBV10-2	.	.	TRBJ1-1	TGCGCCAGCAGTGAGTCGGTCCCAGGGACTGAAGCTTTCTTT	CASSESVPGTEAFF
TRBV12-5	.	.	TRBJ2-2	TGTGCTAGTGGTTTCTCCACCGGGGAGCTGTTTTTT	CASGFSTGELFF
TRBV5-1	.	TRBD1	TRBJ1-2	TGCGCCAGCAGTACGGACAGGGTCACTAACTATGGCTACACCTTC	CASSTDRVTNYGYTF
TRBV3-1/TRBV3-2	once	.	TRBJ2-7	TGTGCCAGCAGCCAAGATACAGATTCCGACGAGCAGTACTTC	CASSQDTDSDEQYF
TRBV18	.	.	TRBJ1-1	TGTGCCAGCTCAGAGGGAGTAGCGGGAGGCAAAACTGAAGCTTTCTTT	CASSEGVAGGKTEAFF
TRBV9	.	.	TRBJ2-1	TGTGCCAGCAGCCCCCGACGGGGGACGGAAGACAATGAGCAGTTCTTC	CASSPRRGTEDNEQFF
TRBV10-2	.	.	TRBJ1-4	TGCGCCAGCAGTGACAGTAATGAAAAACTGTTTTTT	CASSDSNEKLFF
TRBV4-3	.	TRBD1	TRBJ1-2	TGCGCCAGCAGCCACGCGGACAGGGTTTATGGCTACACCTTC	CASSHADRVYGYTF
TRBV19	.	.	TRBJ2-2	TGTGCCACCCAAGGCTTCTCAGGCTACAACACCGGGGAGCTGTTTTTT	CATQGFSGYNTGELFF
TRBV5-4	.	.	TRBJ2-1	TGTGCCAGCAGCGCCGGGACTAATGAGCAGTTCTTC	CASSAGTNEQFF
TRBV30	few	TRBD1	TRBJ1-6	TGTGCCTGGAGTGTAAACGCAGGGGGCGCAGATTCACCCCTCCACTTT	CAWSVNAGGADSPLHF
TRBV6-5	few	TRBD1	TRBJ1-2	TGTGCCAGCAGTTCAAGACAGGGAGTCTATGGCTACACCTTC	CASSSRQGVYGYTF
TRBV20-1	.	.	TRBJ1-1	TGCAGTGCTAGTATGACGAGGGTGGGGAACACTGAAGCTTTCTTT	CSASMTRVGNTEAFF
TRBV10-3	.	TRBD1	TRBJ1-1	TGTGCCATCACCCCCCAGGGGGCCGAGACTGAAGCTTTCTTT	CAITPQGAETEAFF
TRBV4-3	.	.	TRBJ1-2	TGCGCGGAGGCTAACTATGGCTACACCTTC	CAEANYGYTF
TRBV16	once	.	TRBJ1-2	TGTGCCAGCAGCCAGACATCTAACTATGGCTACACCTTC	CASSQTSNYGYTF
TRBV29-1	.	.	TRBJ1-2	TGCAGCGGTATGTCCCCAGGGAATTTCTATGGCTACACCTTC	CSGMSPGNFYGYTF
TRBV5-1	once	TRBD1	TRBJ2-5	TGCGCCAGCAGCACACCCGGGACAGGGGATGGAGAGACCCAGTACTTC	CASSTPGTGDGETQYF
TRBV5-1	.	.	TRBJ2-5	TGCGCCAGCAGCTTGGAGCCCCAAGAGACCCAGTACTTC	CASSLEPQETQYF